This passage covers 30 T cell receptor beta chains from one sample sequenced in a study of T-cell memory formation after mild COVID-19. TCRdb redid the calling of the 5' RACE reads with MiXCR, one entry per CDR3 protein. The sample consists of around 440,000 distinct CDR3 sequences, 18% of them appearing once. Source material: PBMCs or a T cell subset sorted from them (not recorded which). Receptors originate from an adult woman who had mild COVID-19 (a few samples of this study predate the infection). Cell type and time point are not known.

The chain employs TRBV25-1 and TRBJ2-5, with no clear D. CDR1 is MGHDK, CDR2 SYGVNS, per germline. The CDR3 covers 13 residues. V shed 7 bases and J shed 4 bases, with 13 bases lying between them. The CDR3 is CASTTPAIETQYF. CDR3 DNA: TGTGCCAGCACGACCCCAGCCATAGAGACCCAGTACTTC.

This clonotype was recorded a few times. The chain is built from TRBV6-5 and TRBJ2-1, with 11 nucleotides matching TRBD2. V lost 6 bases, J lost 2 bases, and 6 bases stayed unmatched. The CDR3 totals 16 residues. CDR1 and CDR2 (germline): MNHEY, SVGAGI. The CDR3 DNA follows: TGTGCCAGCAGGACTAGACTAGCGGGGACCTACAATGAGCAGTTCTTC. The encoded protein is CASRTRLAGTYNEQFF.

The CDR3 DNA is TGTGCCAGCAGCTTGTATTCTAGCGGGAGCATCAACGAGCAGTACTTC. It translates to CASSLYSSGSINEQYF. The J gene is TRBJ2-7, the V gene TRBV5-6, with TRBD2 matching 10 bases. Germline V gene data show CDR1 as SGHDT and CDR2 as YYEEEE. The CDR3 sequence is 16 residues long. Trimming took 1 base from V and 5 from J; bases not matched to a gene: 9.

This clonotype has at least ten counts. CDR3 sequence reads: CASSLDTGDHNEQFF. CDR3 coding DNA: TGCGCCAGCAGCTTGGATACGGGGGATCACAATGAGCAGTTCTTC. The chain joins TRBV5-1 to TRBJ2-1; perhaps TRBD2 as D (6 bases). This CDR3 has 15 residues. Trimming pared 0 bases from V and 5 bases from J, leaving 12 bases between. CDR1 and CDR2 from the germline V gene are SGHRS and YFSETQ.

The table lists this clonotype with a few counts. The genes are TRBV7-9 and TRBJ1-1; no definite D call. The CDR3 consists of 12 residues. The germline V and J ends were trimmed by 5 bases and 5 bases, with 9 bases remaining between them. Germline CDR1 is SEHNR and CDR2 is FQNEAQ (reference sequence). CDR3 sequence reads: CASSPLLTEAFF. CDR3 DNA sequence: TGTGCCAGCAGCCCGCTCCTTACTGAAGCTTTCTTT.

This chain connects TRBV2 to TRBJ2-1, with 9 positions matching TRBD2. The CDR3 sequence is 14 residues long. Germline V CDR1 and CDR2: SNHLY, FYNNEI. V lost 7 bases to trimming and J lost 9 bases; unmatched junction nucleotides: 10. CDR3 loop: CASKEGGGAAEQFF. DNA for the CDR3: TGTGCCAGCAAGGAAGGCGGGGGGGCCGCTGAGCAGTTCTTC.

The chain uses TRBV23-1 and TRBJ2-3; 10 nucleotides match TRBD2. TRBV23-1 falls under the ORF class, with uncertain function. This CDR3 region has 17 residues. V was pared by 4 bases and J by 2 bases, with 9 bases of the junction left unmatched. CDR3 nucleotide sequence: TGCGCCAGCAGTCGGGTTTCTAGCGGGGGATCCACAGATACGCAGTATTTT. This translates into CASSRVSSGGSTDTQYF.

This clonotype was counted only a few times. The chain links TRBV30 to TRBJ2-3; maybe TRBD1 (6 bases). The CDR3 covers 14 residues. The germline gives CDR1 GTSNPN, CDR2 SVGIG (reference sequence). V lost 4 bases and J lost 1, with 12 bases in between. CDR3 bases: TGTGCCTGGAACAGGGTTCAAGGCACAGATACGCAGTATTTT. Protein: CAWNRVQGTDTQYF.

V gene TRBV20-1 combines with J gene TRBJ1-2, with TRBD1 identical over 7 bases. The CDR3 sequence is 13 residues long. CDR1 DFQATT and CDR2 SNEGSKA come from the germline V gene (reference sequence). Trimming at V came to 4 bases and at J to 8 bases, leaving 10 bases not matched to a gene. The CDR3 here is CSAKRGGVEGYTF. In DNA form, the CDR3 reads TGCAGTGCTAAGAGAGGGGGCGTTGAGGGCTACACCTTC.

This sequence joins TRBV11-3 and TRBJ2-2, with a possible D match to TRBD2 (5 bases). V gave up 5 bases and J gave up 6 bases, with 13 bases separating them. CDR1 is SGHNT and CDR2 is YENEEA in the germline V gene. The CDR3 totals 14 residues. CDR3 bases: TGTGCCAGCAGCGCAACTAGTATACCCGGGGAGCTGTTTTTT. Translation gives CASSATSIPGELFF.

J is TRBJ2-1 and V is TRBV7-3, with TRBD2 matching over 11 bases. V trimming: 5 bases; J trimming: 10 bases; junction bases outside the gene matches: 4. The CDR3 extends over 13 amino acids. Germline lookup yields CDR1 SGHTA and CDR2 FQGTGA. CDR3 sequence reads: CASSTGTSGEQFF. DNA for the CDR3: TGTGCCAGCAGCACGGGGACTAGCGGAGAGCAGTTCTTC.

In its sample, this clonotype was seen a few times. V usage is TRBV29-1 and J usage is TRBJ2-7, with 8 bases fitting TRBD2. J lost 3 bases, V lost 6 bases, and 7 bases had no gene match. The CDR3 is 13 amino acids. Germline V gene sequence: CDR1 SQVTM, CDR2 ANQGSEA. The CDR3 reads CSVQTSGGYEQYF. The CDR3 coding sequence is TGCAGCGTCCAAACTAGCGGAGGCTACGAGCAGTACTTC.

In this sample, this clonotype turned up a few times. V gene TRBV7-2 combines with J gene TRBJ1-6; D gene uncertain. Germline V gene sequence: CDR1 SGHTA, CDR2 FQGNSA. This CDR3 has 15 residues. V was cut by 6 bases and J by 1 base, with 10 bases left in between. The CDR3 is CASRKGTSYNSPLHF. Here the CDR3 DNA reads TGTGCCAGCAGGAAGGGAACTTCCTATAATTCACCCCTCCACTTT.

In its sample, this clonotype was seen many times. The J gene is TRBJ2-7, the V gene TRBV12-3 or TRBV12-4; 10 bases agree with TRBD2. The CDR3 runs 15 residues. V gave up 5 bases and J gave up 0 bases; unmatched junction bases: 4. The CDR3 reads CASSPRTSGSYEQYF. In nucleotides, the CDR3 is TGTGCCAGCAGTCCCCGGACTAGCGGCTCCTACGAGCAGTACTTC.

This clonotype was seen more than once but under ten times. This chain uses TRBV13 with TRBJ2-5; D gene unclear. Trimming took 0 bases from V and 1 from J, leaving 12 bases between them. There are 16 residues in the CDR3. Germline loops: CDR1 PRHDT, CDR2 FYEKMQ (reference sequence). The DNA of the CDR3 is TGTGCCAGCAGCTTAGGCGGGCCCCTGGCCCAAGAGACCCAGTACTTC. This sequence encodes CASSLGGPLAQETQYF.

This clonotype was observed a few times. V gene TRBV5-1 combines with J gene TRBJ2-6; D call uncertain. This CDR3 spans 15 amino acids. Germline CDR1 SGHRS, CDR2 YFSETQ. V shed 2 bases and J shed 0 bases, with 6 bases lying between them. DNA for the CDR3: TGCGCCAGCAGCTTCGCATACTCTGGGGCCAACGTCCTGACTTTC. Residues: CASSFAYSGANVLTF.

V usage is TRBV29-1 and J usage is TRBJ2-3; the D is unclear. The germline CDR1 and CDR2 sequences are SQVTM and ANQGSEA. CDR3 length: 12 amino acids. The V gene lost 5 bases and the J gene lost 2 bases, with 8 bases spanning the gap. This chain's CDR3 is CSVCEATDTQYF. In nucleotides, the CDR3 is TGCAGCGTTTGTGAGGCCACAGATACGCAGTATTTT.

The V call is TRBV7-2, the J call TRBJ2-3, with 10 positions matching TRBD2. The CDR3 runs to 17 residues. CDR1 is SGHTA and CDR2 is FQGNSA in the germline V gene. Unmatched junction bases numbered 8, after V lost 4 bases and J lost 1 base. The CDR3 reads CASSYRVTSGRTDTQYF. CDR3 bases: TGTGCCAGCAGCTACAGGGTGACTAGCGGGCGCACAGATACGCAGTATTTT. The full variable domain, its missing parts supplied by reference TRBV7-2 and TRBJ2-3, is GAGVSQSPSNKVTEKGKDVELRCDPISGHTALYWYRQSLGQGLEFLIYFQGNSAPDKSGLPSDRFSAERTGGSVSTLTIQRTQQEDSAVYLCASSYRVTSGRTDTQYFGPGTRLTVL.

The chain joins TRBV7-8 to TRBJ2-5; D may be TRBD2 (6 bases). The V end was cut by 7 bases, the J end by 2 bases, with 17 bases between. This CDR3 spans 15 amino acids. The V gene's germline CDR1 is SGHVS and CDR2 FQNEAQ. The DNA of the CDR3 is TGTGCCAGCACCCCGCGGAGGGCCAGACAAGAGACCCAGTACTTC. Its protein is CASTPRRARQETQYF.

The chain has TRBV5-1 and TRBJ2-3; D gene uncertain. Germline V gene lookup returns CDR1 SGHRS and CDR2 YFSETQ. Deletions cut 4 bases from V and 4 bases from J, with 13 bases between. The CDR3 sequence is 14 residues long. The CDR3 DNA is TGCGCCAGCAGCCTCTATGCCGAACCAGATACGCAGTATTTT. Translation gives CASSLYAEPDTQYF.

The V call is TRBV12-3 or TRBV12-4, the J call TRBJ2-7; 7 nucleotides agree with TRBD2. V trimming: 6 bases; J trimming: 6 bases; junction bases outside the gene matches: 8. The CDR3 sequence is 13 residues long. CDR3 loop: CASSWGEGSEQYF. DNA of the CDR3: TGTGCCAGCAGCTGGGGGGAGGGTTCCGAGCAGTACTTC.

This clonotype is a singleton in its sample. The chain has TRBV6-2 or TRBV6-3 and TRBJ2-1; maybe TRBD2 (5 bases). Germline CDR1 is MNHEY and CDR2 is SVGEGT. V was trimmed by 1 base and J by 14 bases, leaving 18 bases between them. The CDR3 has 14 amino acids. CDR3 in DNA: TGTGCCAGCAGTTACTACTACACCAGCGGAGGAGAGTTCTTC. Protein product: CASSYYYTSGGEFF.

This clonotype has just a few counts. The chain is built from TRBV5-1 and TRBJ1-5; possible D gene TRBD1, 6 bases. CDR3 length: 14 residues. Trimming stripped 2 bases from V and 5 bases from J, with 11 bases between. CDR1 is SGHRS, CDR2 YFSETQ, per germline. The CDR3 DNA reads TGCGCCAGCAGCTTCGGGGGGCTCGATCAGCCCCAGCATTTT. It codes for CASSFGGLDQPQHF. The full variable domain, in which reference TRBV5-1 and TRBJ1-5 provide the parts outside the CDR3, is KAGVTQTPRYLIKTRGQQVTLSCSPISGHRSVSWYQQTPGQGLQFLFEYFSETQRNKGNFPGRFSGRQFSNSRSEMNVSTLELGDSALYLCASSFGGLDQPQHFGDGTRLSIL.

This chain joins TRBV4-3 and TRBJ1-2, with a weak D call TRBD1 (5 bases). This CDR3 region has 19 residues. V lost 0 bases and J lost 4, with 24 bases in between. CDR1 LGHNA and CDR2 YSLEER come from the germline V gene. The CDR3 here is CASSQESIRRGALTYGYTF. CDR3 DNA: TGCGCCAGCAGCCAAGAGAGTATAAGAAGGGGAGCCTTAACCTATGGCTACACCTTC.

The chain is built from TRBV7-8 and TRBJ1-1, with a possible D match to TRBD1 (6 bases). The CDR3 length is 15 residues. Trimming shortened V by 1 base and J by 0 bases, and 9 bases separated the two germline ends. Germline CDR1 is SGHVS and CDR2 is FQNEAQ. The CDR3 loop reads CASSLGTALNTEAFF. The CDR3 coding sequence is TGTGCCAGCAGCTTAGGGACAGCCCTGAACACTGAAGCTTTCTTT.

This chain connects TRBV18 to TRBJ2-1; D gene uncertain. The CDR3 sequence is 15 residues long. Germline CDR1 reads KGHSH; CDR2 reads LQKENI. V was clipped by 3 bases and J by 5 bases, with 14 bases between them. The CDR3: CASSPPYHTHNEQFF. The DNA for the CDR3 is TGTGCCAGCTCACCTCCCTATCATACCCACAATGAGCAGTTCTTC.

The rearrangement joins TRBV5-6 to TRBJ1-1; possible D gene TRBD1, 6 bases. The CDR3 length is 14 residues. The V and J ends lost 3 bases and 7 bases respectively, with 16 bases between them. CDR1 is SGHDT, CDR2 YYEEEE, per germline. Here the CDR3 DNA reads TGTGCCAGCAGCTGGGTAAAAGACAGGAGTGAAGCTTTCTTT. Amino acid sequence: CASSWVKDRSEAFF.

This clonotype has at least ten counts. The genes are TRBV15 and TRBJ2-5, with a weak D call TRBD1 (5 bases). The CDR3 length is 15 residues. From germline, CDR1 is LNHNV and CDR2 YYDKDF (reference sequence). V dropped 0 bases and J dropped 0 bases, with 8 bases sitting between them. CDR3 sequence: CATSRELTDQETQYF. The CDR3 region has the DNA TGTGCCACCAGCAGAGAGCTGACAGACCAAGAGACCCAGTACTTC. Supplemented by reference TRBV15 and TRBJ2-5, the full variable domain reads DAMVIQNPRYQVTQFGKPVTLSCSQTLNHNVMYWYQQKSSQAPKLLFHYYDKDFNNEADTPDNFQSRRPNTSFCFLDIRSPGLGDTAMYLCATSRELTDQETQYFGPGTRLLVL.

The genes are TRBV15 and TRBJ2-3; possible D gene TRBD2, 5 bases. V lost 5 bases and J lost 0, with 12 bases in between. This CDR3 has 15 amino acids. CDR1 and CDR2 (germline): LNHNV, YYDKDF (reference sequence). The CDR3 nucleotides read TGTGCCACCAGCGCGCCTAGCAGTAGCACAGATACGCAGTATTTT. Translated, it gives CATSAPSSSTDTQYF.

The table lists this clonotype with a few counts. The rearrangement links TRBV27 to TRBJ1-6, with D unresolved. V lost 4 bases and J lost 5, with 21 bases in between. Germline V gene lookup returns CDR1 MNHEY and CDR2 SMNVEV (reference sequence). CDR3 size: 18 residues. Here the CDR3 reads CASSWAPPAAGNNSPLHF. The DNA for the CDR3 is TGTGCCAGCAGTTGGGCACCCCCGGCGGCTGGCAATAATTCACCCCTCCACTTT.